What follows is one T cell receptor (beta chain) and its context. The data were obtained in a study of blood T cell repertoires in COVID-19. About the study: T cells, B-cell-depleted T cells, or PBMCs supplied cDNA or gDNA.

Generated by immunoSEQ multiplex PCR, the TCRdb table keeps only in-frame clones and is missing some. This sample has over 300,000 clones, with approximately 88% found just once. CDR1 and CDR2 from the germline V gene are MNHEY and SVGAGI. This CDR3 region has 13 residues. Trimming cost V 2 bases and J 9 bases, with 11 bases left between them. The V and J genes are TRBV6-5 and TRBJ2-1; a possible D gene is TRBD2 (5 bases). The sequence was collected from a man aged 18 to 30 who had recovered from COVID-19. Sequencing was performed on peripheral blood. Here the CDR3 DNA reads TGTGCCAGCAGTTACAGGGAGTTAGGTGAGCAGTTCTTC. Encoded protein: CASSYRELGEQFF.